This TCR beta chain was profiled in a study of OX40 agonist ivuxolimab in advanced cancers. It was autoimmune disease history or systemic immunosuppression that excluded patients. TCRdb's copy holds only in-frame clones and misses some; the assay was immunoSEQ multiplex PCR. The table records some 69,000 clones, around 90% of them present only once. Trimming stripped 3 bases from V and 4 bases from J, with 10 bases between. This CDR3 is 13 amino acids long. The germline CDR1 and CDR2 sequences are SGDLS and YYNGEE. This material consisted of CD4+ or CD8+ T cells sorted from blood, taken in a trial of the OX40 agonist ivuxolimab. The genes are TRBV9 and TRBJ2-5; D ambiguous. The clonotype was recovered from an adult with an advanced solid tumor such as melanoma, head and neck, liver or kidney cancer. CDR3 amino acids: CASSGSSRETQYF. The CDR3 DNA sequence: TGTGCCAGCAGCGGCTCATCGCGAGAGACCCAGTACTTC. The full variable domain, with the rest looked up from reference TRBV9 and TRBJ2-5, is DSGVTQTPKHLITATGQRVTLRCSPRSGDLSVYWYQQSLDQGLQFLIQYYNGEERAKGNILERFSAQQFPDLHSELNLSSLELGDSALYFCASSGSSRETQYFGPGTRLLVL.